These T cell receptor beta chains were read from a single sample in a study of shared clonotypes between healthy human individuals. Assay: immunoSEQ multiplex PCR; the TCRdb copy retains only in-frame clones and omits some. The profile shows 2,100,000 or so clones, about 94% of them singletons. Material for sequencing was naive CD4+ T cells sorted from blood. Source of these receptors: a man aged 18 to 29 in good health. Both conserved end residues are part of each CDR3. D genes are given only for firm matches. The size entry is marked missing in some rows and otherwise reads once, few, many or a size class.

TGTGCCAGCATCAGGACGGGACTTCAAGCTTTCTTT | CASIRTGLQAFF | - | TRBJ1-1 | - | TRBV6-1
TGTGCCAGCAGCTCCGGACAGCGAGGAAACACCATATATTTT | CASSSGQRGNTIYF | - | TRBJ1-3 | - | TRBV11-2
TGTGCCAGCAGTTCAGATAGCAATCAGCCCCAGCATTTT | CASSSDSNQPQHF | - | TRBJ1-5 | - | TRBV28
TGTGCCAGTAGTGCGGGTACGGGGAACACTGAAGCTTTCTTT | CASSAGTGNTEAFF | - | TRBJ1-1 | - | TRBV19
TGTGCCAGCAGTTCCCCAGGTACAGCCTACAATGAGCAGTTCTTC | CASSSPGTAYNEQFF | - | TRBJ2-1 | - | TRBV28
TGCGCCAGCAGTGAGTCCCGAGAGACCCAGTACTTC | CASSESRETQYF | once | TRBJ2-5 | - | TRBV10-2
TGCGCCAGCAGCACCGGGGGGGACAGCTATGGCTACACCTTC | CASSTGGDSYGYTF | - | TRBJ1-2 | TRBD1 | TRBV5-1
TGTGCCAGCAACGTACAGGGGCTACGCTTTCACTCTGGGGCCAACGTCCTGACTTTC | CASNVQGLRFHSGANVLTF | - | TRBJ2-6 | TRBD1 | TRBV5-6
TGTGCCAGCAGTAGGGGGGAGACCCAGTACTTC | CASSRGETQYF | - | TRBJ2-5 | - | TRBV7-9
TGTGCCAGCCTCGAAACCGGGACGGCTGGAAACACCATATATTTT | CASLETGTAGNTIYF | - | TRBJ1-3 | - | TRBV19
TGTGCCAGCAGTTTAATTGGGGGGACGGACTACGAGCAGTACTTC | CASSLIGGTDYEQYF | - | TRBJ2-7 | - | TRBV27
TGTGCCAGTAGTACCCAGCGGACAGGGGGGATATACGAGCAGTACTTC | CASSTQRTGGIYEQYF | - | TRBJ2-7 | TRBD1 | TRBV19
TGTGCCATCAGCAACAGGGAAACTGAAGCTTTCTTT | CAISNRETEAFF | few | TRBJ1-1 | - | TRBV10-3
TGTGCCAGCAGTCCTAGGGGCAGGGGCCACTATGGCTACACCTTC | CASSPRGRGHYGYTF | - | TRBJ1-2 | - | TRBV27
TGTGCCAGCAGTGAACAAGAGAATTATGGCTACACCTTC | CASSEQENYGYTF | - | TRBJ1-2 | - | TRBV6-1
TGTGCCAGCAGCGCGACAGGGGCTAGCACAGATACGCAGTATTTT | CASSATGASTDTQYF | - | TRBJ2-3 | TRBD1 | TRBV2
TGTGCCAGCTCTAGGACGGTTCTGGGGCAAGAGACCCAGTACTTC | CASSRTVLGQETQYF | - | TRBJ2-5 | - | TRBV18
TGTGCCAGCAGTGGGACAGGCCGTAGCAATCAGCCCCAGCATTTT | CASSGTGRSNQPQHF | - | TRBJ1-5 | TRBD1 | TRBV2
TGTGCCAGCAGTTACTCGAGTGGGCCTGAAGCTTTCTTT | CASSYSSGPEAFF | - | TRBJ1-1 | - | TRBV6-5
TGTGCCAGCAGTCCTGATGGACTAGCGACGTACAATGAGCAGTTCTTC | CASSPDGLATYNEQFF | - | TRBJ2-1 | TRBD2 | TRBV7-9
TGTGCTAGTGGTTTGAGCGGGAGGTATTACGAGCAGTACTTC | CASGLSGRYYEQYF | - | TRBJ2-7 | TRBD2 | TRBV12-5
TGTGCCAGCTCACCAAGGCAGGGTGAGAATTCACCCCTCCACTTT | CASSPRQGENSPLHF | few | TRBJ1-6 | - | TRBV18
TGTGCCAGCAGCTCTGGACGGACCTACGAGCAGTACTTC | CASSSGRTYEQYF | - | TRBJ2-7 | - | TRBV7-8
TGTGCCAGCAGCTCCGCCCGGGCCGGGGGCTACGAGCAGTACTTC | CASSSARAGGYEQYF | - | TRBJ2-7 | - | TRBV5-6
TGTGCCAGCTCACCGCCGAGCGGGAGCTCCTACGAGCAGTACTTC | CASSPPSGSSYEQYF | - | TRBJ2-7 | TRBD2 | TRBV18
TGTGCCAGCAGGACTAGCGGGGACGTAGAGACCCAGTACTTC | CASRTSGDVETQYF | - | TRBJ2-5 | TRBD2 | TRBV7-2
TGTGCCAGCAGCTTGGGGCCAGGGGGATCCTACGAGCAGTACTTC | CASSLGPGGSYEQYF | - | TRBJ2-7 | TRBD1 | TRBV5-4
TGTGCCAGCAGTCTCAAGGGATTCCTAGCCAAAAACATTCAGTACTTC | CASSLKGFLAKNIQYF | - | TRBJ2-4 | - | TRBV28
TGTGCCAGCTCACCACCGGGACTTCAATCCTACGAGCAGTACTTC | CASSPPGLQSYEQYF | - | TRBJ2-7 | - | TRBV18
TGCGCCAGCAGCCCCCTAGGGCAAAACTATGGCTACACCTTC | CASSPLGQNYGYTF | - | TRBJ1-2 | - | TRBV5-1
TGTGCCAGCAGTGAACCCGAGACGTACGAGCAGTACTTC | CASSEPETYEQYF | - | TRBJ2-7 | - | TRBV6-1
TGTGCCTGGAGCTTAAGTTCACCCCTCCACTTT | CAWSLSSPLHF | - | TRBJ1-6 | - | TRBV30
TGTGCCAGCACCCGGGACAGGGGTAACGAGCAGTACTTC | CASTRDRGNEQYF | - | TRBJ2-7 | TRBD1 | TRBV6-5
TGTGCCAGTAGCAATCCGGGAGACAATGAAAAACTGTTTTTT | CASSNPGDNEKLFF | - | TRBJ1-4 | - | TRBV19
TGTGCCACCAACTTAGGGGTGAACACTGAAGCTTTCTTT | CATNLGVNTEAFF | - | TRBJ1-1 | - | TRBV6-6
TGTGCCAGCAGTTTAAACAGGCCCTCTGGGGCCAACGTCCTGACTTTC | CASSLNRPSGANVLTF | - | TRBJ2-6 | - | TRBV27
TGTGCCAGCAGCTTGACCGACAGGAATTACTATGGCTACACCTTC | CASSLTDRNYYGYTF | - | TRBJ1-2 | - | TRBV5-5
TGTGCCATCAGTGAGGCGACTAGCGGGGGAAAGACCCAGTACTTC | CAISEATSGGKTQYF | - | TRBJ2-5 | TRBD2 | TRBV10-3
TGCGCCAGCAGCTTGGCTACAGGGGGCGGTGATTCTGACGAGCAGTACTTC | CASSLATGGGDSDEQYF | - | TRBJ2-7 | TRBD1 | TRBV5-1
TGTGCCAGCAGTTCTCCCAGCGGATCAAACTACGAGCAGTACTTC | CASSSPSGSNYEQYF | once | TRBJ2-7 | - | TRBV6-1
TGCGCCAGCAGCCAAGCAATTTTGGAGCGGTCCAACACCGGGGAGCTGTTTTTT | CASSQAILERSNTGELFF | - | TRBJ2-2 | - | TRBV4-1
TGTGCCAGCAGCACGGGGAGGGTGGCGGTGGGCACCGGGGAGCTGTTTTTT | CASSTGRVAVGTGELFF | once | TRBJ2-2 | TRBD2 | TRBV5-4
TGTGCCAGCAGTGGTGGACTAGCGGAGCGGGGCACCGGGGAGCTGTTTTTT | CASSGGLAERGTGELFF | - | TRBJ2-2 | TRBD2 | TRBV6-1
TGTGCCAGCAGAACCAAAACCGGGACAGGGAAAAATCAGCCCCAGCATTTT | CASRTKTGTGKNQPQHF | - | TRBJ1-5 | - | TRBV21-1
TGTGCCAGCAGTGAAGCGTGGGGGCTTAATGAAAAACTGTTTTTT | CASSEAWGLNEKLFF | - | TRBJ1-4 | - | TRBV6-1
TGTGCCAGCAGTGAGGGTGGACAGGGAGAGACCCAGTACTTC | CASSEGGQGETQYF | - | TRBJ2-5 | TRBD1 | TRBV2
TGTGCCAGCAGTCCCGAGGAGCTCGGTAACTATGGCTACACCTTC | CASSPEELGNYGYTF | once | TRBJ1-2 | - | TRBV6-1
TGTGCCAGTAGTACGCCGGACAGGGGGCAGAAGACCCAGTACTTC | CASSTPDRGQKTQYF | - | TRBJ2-5 | TRBD1 | TRBV19
TGTGCCAGCAGGCGGCGGGCGGGAGGGCCGCAAGAGACCCAGTACTTC | CASRRRAGGPQETQYF | - | TRBJ2-5 | TRBD2 | TRBV27